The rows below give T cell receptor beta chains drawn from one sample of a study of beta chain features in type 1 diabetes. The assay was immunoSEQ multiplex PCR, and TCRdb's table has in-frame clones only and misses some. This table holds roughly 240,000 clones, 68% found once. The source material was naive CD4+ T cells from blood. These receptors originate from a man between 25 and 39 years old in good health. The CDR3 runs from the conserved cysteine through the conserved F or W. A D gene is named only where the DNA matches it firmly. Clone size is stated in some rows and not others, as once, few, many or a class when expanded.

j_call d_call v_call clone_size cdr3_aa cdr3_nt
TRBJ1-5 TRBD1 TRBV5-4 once CASSGDRADNQPQHF TGTGCCAGCAGCGGTGACAGGGCGGATAACCAGCCCCAGCATTTT
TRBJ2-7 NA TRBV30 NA CAWRNTGSSYEQYF TGTGCCTGGAGGAATACAGGGTCCTCCTACGAGCAGTACTTC
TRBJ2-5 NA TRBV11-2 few CASSKEIQETQYF TGTGCCAGCAGCAAGGAGATTCAAGAGACCCAGTACTTC
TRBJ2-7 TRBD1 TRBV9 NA CASSVAGQGADEQYF TGTGCCAGCAGCGTAGCGGGACAGGGGGCTGACGAGCAGTACTTC
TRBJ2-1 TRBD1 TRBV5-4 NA CASSAAEGTASYNEQFF TGTGCCAGCAGCGCCGCCGAGGGGACAGCGTCCTACAATGAGCAGTTCTTC
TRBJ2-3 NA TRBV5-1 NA CASSLERGHTQYF TGCGCCAGCAGCTTGGAACGGGGCCATACGCAGTATTTT
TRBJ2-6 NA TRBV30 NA CASTGANVLTF TGTGCCTCTACGGGGGCCAACGTCCTGACTTTC
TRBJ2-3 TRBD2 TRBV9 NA CASSPRTSGGTDTQYF TGTGCCAGCAGCCCTCGGACTAGTGGAGGAACAGATACGCAGTATTTT
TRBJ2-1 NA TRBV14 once CASSQDGVGEQFF TGTGCCAGCAGCCAAGATGGAGTAGGGGAGCAGTTCTTC
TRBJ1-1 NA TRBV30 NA CAWSRESTEAFF TGTGCCTGGAGTAGGGAGAGCACTGAAGCTTTCTTT
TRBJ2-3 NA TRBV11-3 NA CASSLGDRSTDTQYF TGTGCCAGCAGCTTAGGGGACCGAAGCACAGATACGCAGTATTTT
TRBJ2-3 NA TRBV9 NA CASSVDADTQYF TGTGCCAGCAGCGTAGACGCAGATACGCAGTATTTT
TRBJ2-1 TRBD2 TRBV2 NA CASTRLALTYNEQFF TGTGCCAGCACTCGACTAGCGTTGACCTACAATGAGCAGTTCTTC
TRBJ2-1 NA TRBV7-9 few CASTRFPGNEQFF TGTGCCAGCACGCGTTTCCCGGGGAATGAGCAGTTCTTC
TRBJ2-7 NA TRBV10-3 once CAIRGAGYHEQYF TGTGCCATCAGAGGAGCTGGTTACCACGAGCAGTACTTC
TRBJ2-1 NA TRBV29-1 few CSVDAGGNRKFF TGCAGCGTTGATGCCGGGGGAAATAGAAAGTTCTTC
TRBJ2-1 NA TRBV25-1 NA CATRRIPYNEQFF TGTGCCACCCGGAGGATCCCCTACAATGAGCAGTTCTTC
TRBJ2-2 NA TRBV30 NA CAWATGTTGELFF TGTGCCTGGGCCACAGGGACGACCGGGGAGCTGTTTTTT
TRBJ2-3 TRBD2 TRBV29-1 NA CSVDISGSTDTQYF TGCAGCGTTGATATTAGCGGGAGCACAGATACGCAGTATTTT
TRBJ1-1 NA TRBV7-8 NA CASSRMNTEAFF TGTGCCAGCAGCCGTATGAACACTGAAGCTTTCTTT
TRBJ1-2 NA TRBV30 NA CASTSHPNYGYTF TGTGCCTCTACCTCGCACCCAAACTATGGCTACACCTTC
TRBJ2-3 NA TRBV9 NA CASSVGDPQRTQYF TGTGCCAGCAGCGTAGGAGACCCTCAGCGGACGCAGTATTTT
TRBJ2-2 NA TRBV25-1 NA CASSELGAANTGELFF TGTGCCAGCAGTGAATTGGGAGCCGCGAACACCGGGGAGCTGTTTTTT
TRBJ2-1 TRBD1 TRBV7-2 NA CASSSDREQFF TGTGCCAGCAGCTCGGACAGGGAGCAGTTCTTC
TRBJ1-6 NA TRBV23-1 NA CASSQSLDSPLHF TGCGCCAGCAGTCAATCACTGGATTCACCCCTCCACTTT
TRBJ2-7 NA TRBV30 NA CAWSNSYEQYF TGTGCCTGGAGTAACAGCTACGAGCAGTACTTC
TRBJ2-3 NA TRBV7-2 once CASSLGMARTDTQYF TGTGCCAGCAGCTTAGGGATGGCCCGCACAGATACGCAGTATTTT
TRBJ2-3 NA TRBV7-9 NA CASSYTGLADTQYF TGTGCCAGCAGCTACACAGGGTTAGCAGATACGCAGTATTTT
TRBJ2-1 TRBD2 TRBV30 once CAWTLAGISYNEQFF TGTGCCTGGACACTAGCGGGGATCTCCTACAATGAGCAGTTCTTC
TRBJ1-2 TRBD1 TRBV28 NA CASSLRTGISSYTF TGTGCCAGCAGTTTAAGGACAGGGATCAGCAGCTACACCTTC
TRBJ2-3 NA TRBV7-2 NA CASGPRLDTQYF TGTGCCAGCGGACCCAGGTTAGATACGCAGTATTTT
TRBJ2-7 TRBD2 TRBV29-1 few CSVGPLAEPYEQYF TGCAGCGTTGGACCTCTAGCGGAGCCCTACGAGCAGTACTTC
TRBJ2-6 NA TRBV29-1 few CSVEGYGASGANVLTF TGCAGCGTTGAAGGCTACGGTGCATCTGGGGCCAACGTCCTGACTTTC
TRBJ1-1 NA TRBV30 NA CAWIGQLGTEAFF TGTGCCTGGATCGGACAGTTGGGCACTGAAGCTTTCTTT
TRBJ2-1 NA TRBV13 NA CASSPVRNSYNEQFF TGTGCCAGCAGCCCTGTGCGGAACTCCTACAATGAGCAGTTCTTC
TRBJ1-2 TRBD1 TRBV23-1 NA CASSQRAGQANYGYTF TGCGCCAGCAGTCAACGGGCCGGACAGGCGAACTATGGCTACACCTTC
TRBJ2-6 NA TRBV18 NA CASSSTADYGANVLTF TGTGCCAGCTCATCCACGGCGGATTATGGGGCCAACGTCCTGACTTTC
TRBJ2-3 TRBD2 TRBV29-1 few CSVEWRGLTWGTSTDTQYF TGCAGCGTTGAATGGCGGGGACTAACCTGGGGAACTAGCACAGATACGCAGTATTTT
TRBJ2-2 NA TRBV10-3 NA CAISPLTGELFF TGTGCCATCAGTCCACTCACCGGGGAGCTGTTTTTT
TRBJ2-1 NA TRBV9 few CASSGINEQFF TGTGCCAGCAGCGGTATAAATGAGCAGTTCTTC
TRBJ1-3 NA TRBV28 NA CASSFGGLGNTIYF TGTGCCAGCAGTTTTGGGGGACTCGGAAACACCATATATTTT
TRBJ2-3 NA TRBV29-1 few CSVVPQGGTDTQYF TGCAGCGTTGTACCACAGGGCGGAACAGATACGCAGTATTTT
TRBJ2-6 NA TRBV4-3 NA CASSQAPGKGPSGANVLTF TGCGCCAGCAGCCAAGCACCGGGGAAAGGTCCCTCTGGGGCCAACGTCCTGACTTTC
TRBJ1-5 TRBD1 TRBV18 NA CASSPDRGDQPQHF TGTGCCAGCTCACCGGACAGGGGGGATCAGCCCCAGCATTTT
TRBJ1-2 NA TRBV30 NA CAWSRDTYLINYGYTF TGTGCCTGGAGTCGGGACACTTACTTAATTAACTATGGCTACACCTTC
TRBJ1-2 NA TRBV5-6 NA CASSPLKLTGRNYGYTF TGTGCCAGCAGCCCCCTAAAGTTGACAGGACGTAACTATGGCTACACCTTC
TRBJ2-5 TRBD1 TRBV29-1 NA CSVETGGGETQYF TGCAGCGTTGAAACAGGGGGTGGGGAGACCCAGTACTTC
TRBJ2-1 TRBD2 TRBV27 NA CASRLREAGQSYNEQFF TGTGCCAGCCGTTTACGGGAGGCGGGTCAATCGTACAATGAGCAGTTCTTC
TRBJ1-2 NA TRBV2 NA CASSAKRALDYGYTF TGTGCCAGCAGTGCAAAAAGGGCGCTGGACTATGGCTACACCTTC
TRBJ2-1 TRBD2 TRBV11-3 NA CASSLGLAGVQNEQFF TGTGCCAGCAGCTTAGGACTAGCGGGAGTACAGAATGAGCAGTTCTTC
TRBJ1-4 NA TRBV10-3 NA CAISRAGNEKLFF TGTGCCATCAGCAGGGCCGGTAATGAAAAACTGTTTTTT
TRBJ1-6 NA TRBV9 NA CASSVGTKQNSPLHF TGTGCCAGCAGCGTAGGGACAAAGCAAAATTCACCCCTCCACTTT
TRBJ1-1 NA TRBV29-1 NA CSFAWPGNTEAFF TGCAGCTTCGCTTGGCCCGGGAACACTGAAGCTTTCTTT
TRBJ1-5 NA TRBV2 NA CASRVDWDQPQHF TGTGCCAGCAGGGTGGACTGGGATCAGCCCCAGCATTTT
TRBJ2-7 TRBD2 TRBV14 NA CASSELASGSLHEQYF TGTGCCAGCAGCGAATTGGCTAGCGGGAGTCTCCACGAGCAGTACTTC
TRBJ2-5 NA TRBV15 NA CATSRDRAGLKRETQYF TGTGCCACCAGCAGAGATCGGGCAGGGCTTAAGCGGGAGACCCAGTACTTC
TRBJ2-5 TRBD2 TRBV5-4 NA CASSSGTRIETQYF TGTGCCAGCAGCTCCGGGACTAGGATAGAGACCCAGTACTTC
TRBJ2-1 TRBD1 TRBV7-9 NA CASSSLRDRVHEQFF TGTGCCAGCAGTTCCCTCCGGGACAGGGTCCATGAGCAGTTCTTC
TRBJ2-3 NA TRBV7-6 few CASSLVQGISTDTQYF TGTGCCAGCAGCTTAGTTCAGGGGATTAGCACAGATACGCAGTATTTT